This T cell receptor beta chain was recovered during a study of blood T cells in healthy people across ages. The overall study: Template switching picked up about one barcoded beta molecule for each two T cells. Study findings and constraints: Long-lived donors exceeded aged donors in naive CD4+ cells and diversity.

For the second PCR, which ran for about 7 to 11 cycles, a sample-barcoded 5' primer and a J-beta primer mix were used. A 12-random-nucleotide template-switch adaptor tagged each cDNA molecule. One entry per CDR3 protein, called by TCRdb with MiXCR from the 5' RACE reads. The profile shows 700,000 to 1,000,000 distinct CDR3 sequences, more than 40% of them singletons. Isolated per sample were at least 6 million PBMCs. There are a few counts of this clonotype. Its matching antigen is unknown. The receptor was derived from a man between 60 and 75 years old in good health. Sequenced material: blood.

In DNA form, the CDR3 reads TGTGCCAGCAGCCCCAAGTCCTGGACTAGCGGGGAAGAGACCCAGTACTTC. Translating it yields CASSPKSWTSGEETQYF. The V gene is TRBV3-1, the J gene TRBJ2-5; TRBD2 agrees at 12 bases. From germline, CDR1 is LGHDT and CDR2 YNNKEL (reference sequence). V gave up 4 bases and J gave up 3 bases; unmatched junction bases: 9. CDR3 length equals 17 residues.